This passage covers 7 T cell receptor beta chains from one sample sequenced in a study of beta chain features in type 1 diabetes. Antigens for these TCRs are unknown. Every bit of the isolated RNA underwent reverse transcription, so sequencing read expressed TCRB transcripts. The data were produced by immunoSEQ multiplex PCR, yet TCRdb's version contains in-frame clones alone and is incomplete. Of around 150,000 clones listed, approximately 10% were seen once; the top ten hold around 0.48%. Findings and caveats of the study: Across all four CD4+ subsets, people with type 1 diabetes showed modestly shorter TCRB CDR3s.

The sequencing input was central memory CD4+ T cells from blood. These receptors were collected from a man under 40 with type 1 diabetes.

This clone was seen a few times. This rearrangement joins TRBV7-3 to TRBJ2-6; D remains unclear. The length of the CDR3 is 14 residues. The V gene lost 5 bases and the J gene lost 0 bases, with 5 bases spanning the gap. Looked up from germline, CDR1 is SGHTA and CDR2 is FQGTGA. CDR3 nucleotides: TGTGCCAGCAGCATCAGCTCTGGGGCCAACGTCCTGACTTTC. Its protein is CASSISSGANVLTF.

This clone has a handful of counts. V usage is TRBV30 and J usage is TRBJ1-1; weak D call: TRBD1 (6 bases). Trimming removed 1 base at V and 5 bases at J, with 17 bases between. CDR1 and CDR2 from the germline V gene are GTSNPN and SVGIG (reference sequence). The CDR3 length is 15 residues. CDR3 bases: TGTGCCTGGAGTGAGCTAGGCAGGGGTGAAACTGAAGCTTTCTTT. It codes for CAWSELGRGETEAFF.

This clone was counted between two and nine times. The chain combines TRBV11-2 with TRBJ2-6; 12 positions agree with TRBD1. V trimming: 5 bases; J trimming: 1 base; junction bases outside the gene matches: 6. CDR1 SGHAT and CDR2 FQNNGV come from the germline V gene. The CDR3 runs 18 residues. The CDR3 nucleotides are TGTGCCAGCAGCAACCGGGACAGGGGGCAATCTGGGGCCAACGTCCTGACTTTC. This sequence encodes CASSNRDRGQSGANVLTF.

There are a few counts of this clone. This rearrangement joins TRBV9 to TRBJ2-4; TRBD2 aligns across 8 bases. This CDR3 region has 15 residues. V dropped 3 bases and J dropped 3; count of bases not matched to a gene: 5. The germline CDR1 and CDR2 sequences are SGDLS and YYNGEE. The CDR3 nucleotides are TGTGCCAGCAGCGAAGCGGGAGCCCACAAAAACATTCAGTACTTC. Protein sequence: CASSEAGAHKNIQYF.

The chain has TRBV18 and TRBJ2-1, with D perhaps matching TRBD2 (6 bases). V was cut by 7 bases and J by 1 base, with 14 bases left in between. There are 15 residues in the CDR3. The germline CDR1 and CDR2 sequences are KGHSH and LQKENI. The CDR3 bases are TGTGCCAGCTTTAGCGCCGCGGGATCCTACAATGAGCAGTTCTTC. It specifies CASFSAAGSYNEQFF.

The genes are TRBV7-2 and TRBJ2-7; D is possibly TRBD1 (5 bases). V was clipped by 5 bases and J by 0 bases, with 14 bases between them. This CDR3 contains 15 residues. The V gene's germline CDR1 is SGHTA and CDR2 FQGNSA. The CDR3 region is CASSKRAGNSYEQYF. In DNA form, the CDR3 reads TGTGCCAGCAGCAAACGAGCAGGGAACTCCTACGAGCAGTACTTC.

In this sample, this clone turned up a few times. The rearrangement links TRBV7-9 to TRBJ2-3, with D possibly matching TRBD2 (6 bases). The CDR3 spans 17 residues. The germline CDR1 and CDR2 sequences are SEHNR and FQNEAQ (reference sequence). V was shortened by 3 bases and J by 2 bases, with 18 bases between the two germline ends. The chain's CDR3 is CASSFGTGSWATDTQYF. CDR3 coding DNA: TGTGCCAGCAGCTTCGGGACTGGAAGTTGGGCCACAGATACGCAGTATTTT. Combining the CDR3 with reference TRBV7-9 and TRBJ2-3 gives the whole variable domain DTGVSQNPRHKITKRGQNVTFRCDPISEHNRLYWYRQTLGQGPEFLTYFQNEAQLEKSRLLSDRFSAERPKGSFSTLEIQRTEQGDSAMYLCASSFGTGSWATDTQYFGPGTRLTVL.